Listed below are T cell receptor beta chains from one sample, sequenced in a study of identifying expanded T cells in peripheral blood. Sequenced by immunoSEQ multiplex PCR; TCRdb stores in-frame clones only, minus some. The sample shows approximately 110,000 clones, around 89% of them seen only once. The source material was blood. Source of these receptors: a person between 18 and 69 years old in good health. CDR3s include the opening cysteine and the closing phenylalanine or tryptophan.

cdr3_length	v_call	j_call	cdr3_aa
15	TRBV19	TRBJ2-5	CASSIVVGTGETQYF
20	TRBV7-6	TRBJ2-1	CASSFTGTSGGLSSYNEQFF
13	TRBV6-5	TRBJ2-7	CATRTASSYEQYF
17	TRBV18	TRBJ1-2	CASSPGNGRLADYGYTF
15	TRBV7-6	TRBJ1-5	CASSPRGYGNQPQHF
15	TRBV15	TRBJ1-4	CATSRPGLSNEKLFF
15	TRBV5-1	TRBJ2-1	CASSIPGLTYNEQFF
13	TRBV10-3	TRBJ1-1	CATKQGENTEAFF
16	TRBV11-2	TRBJ2-3	CASSETSGGYTDTQYF
15	TRBV10-3	TRBJ1-4	CASSPWTGVNEKLFF
14	TRBV4-1	TRBJ2-2	CASSQDRSTGELFF
15	TRBV7-2	TRBJ2-7	CASSSYRDISYEQYF
16	TRBV4-2	TRBJ2-3	CASSQDGSGGPDTQYF
13	TRBV6-1	TRBJ1-1	CASSDQGSTEAFF
14	TRBV5-6	TRBJ2-5	CASRDGTAQETQYF
15	TRBV9	TRBJ1-1	CASSVEAGFSTEAFF
18	TRBV23-1	TRBJ2-2	CASRKPKRGGRSTGELFF
15	TRBV7-9	TRBJ2-7	CASSLRGGTSYEQYF
15	TRBV28	TRBJ1-5	CASHPPGGFNQPQHF
15	TRBV7-2	TRBJ1-2	CASSPGGTDGYGYTF
14	TRBV2	TRBJ2-7	CASRETGVSYEQYF
12	TRBV18	TRBJ2-1	CASSAGANEQFF
13	TRBV28	TRBJ2-7	CASSFIGLVEQYF
18	TRBV7-6	TRBJ2-7	CASSLDPNLGGSSYEQYF
14	TRBV4-3	TRBJ2-3	CASSQDSLVDTQYF
14	TRBV18	TRBJ2-1	CASRIDGTYNEQFF
13	TRBV10-3	TRBJ1-3	CAISLGAGNTIYF
14	TRBV18	TRBJ1-2	CASSPQTADVGYTF
14	TRBV5-8	TRBJ1-2	CASRTAGDAYGYTF
17	TRBV7-2	TRBJ2-7	CASSPLFGTGLPTEQYF
14	TRBV18	TRBJ2-5	CASSPGYSGETQYF
14	TRBV6-5	TRBJ2-7	CASSYDGTGYEQYF
15	TRBV7-2	TRBJ2-7	CASSLGGERTYEQYF
14	TRBV29-1	TRBJ2-3	CSVTQGSWTDTQYF
14	TRBV19	TRBJ1-5	CASSPMAGNQPQHF
13	TRBV10-2	TRBJ2-1	CASRTGIIDEQFF
15	TRBV4-3	TRBJ1-6	CASSQIDRDHSPLHF
15	TRBV27	TRBJ2-5	CASSFLSEGRETQYF
15	TRBV6-1	TRBJ2-1	CASSEYGGGSGEQFF
15	TRBV11-2	TRBJ2-7	CASSSPRTALREQYF
13	TRBV28	TRBJ2-5	CASRFQGSETQYF
16	TRBV5-1	TRBJ1-1	CASSFVGGSRSTEAFF
13	TRBV28	TRBJ2-5	CASSLDYRETQYF
13	TRBV4-3	TRBJ1-4	CASSQKGREKLFF
15	TRBV28	TRBJ1-5	CASSLSGGNNQPQHF